This is a list of T cell receptor beta chains from one sample in a study of blood T cell repertoires in COVID-19. Libraries were prepared by immunoSEQ multiplex PCR; TCRdb keeps only in-frame clonotypes and omits some of them. The data contain about 37,000 clones, about 80% of them singletons. The sample consisted of peripheral blood. These receptors were taken from an older woman with acute or convalescent COVID-19. Both conserved end residues are part of each CDR3. Each record gives: J gene, D gene, clone size, V gene, CDR3 DNA, CDR3 protein. The D gene is left open where the match is weak. The size of a clone is reported for some rows only, either as once, few or many, or as a class for expanded clones.

j_gene: TRBJ2-7
d_gene: -
abundance: large
v_gene: TRBV6-5
CDR3nt: TGTGCCAGCAGTTACATCGGGGGCGAGCAGTACTTC
CDR3aa: CASSYIGGEQYF

j_gene: TRBJ2-1
d_gene: -
abundance: -
v_gene: TRBV6-5
CDR3nt: TGTGCCAGCAGTTACCCAAGCGGTGCGCAGTTCTTC
CDR3aa: CASSYPSGAQFF

j_gene: TRBJ1-2
d_gene: TRBD1
abundance: -
v_gene: TRBV5-5
CDR3nt: TGTGCCAGCAGTCCGCTTCCGGGACAGGGGAACTATGGCTACACCTTC
CDR3aa: CASSPLPGQGNYGYTF

j_gene: TRBJ2-7
d_gene: -
abundance: -
v_gene: TRBV4-1
CDR3nt: TGCGCCAGCAGCCAAGATCCAGGAAAGGTTCAAGAGCAGTACTTC
CDR3aa: CASSQDPGKVQEQYF

j_gene: TRBJ2-3
d_gene: TRBD2
abundance: -
v_gene: TRBV27
CDR3nt: TGTGCCAGCAGTTTGGGGGGGACCCGTACGCAGTATTTT
CDR3aa: CASSLGGTRTQYF

j_gene: TRBJ2-3
d_gene: TRBD2
abundance: -
v_gene: TRBV5-6
CDR3nt: TGTGCCAGCAGGCTAGCGGGGGGGTCAACAGATACGCAGTATTTT
CDR3aa: CASRLAGGSTDTQYF

j_gene: TRBJ1-1
d_gene: -
abundance: -
v_gene: TRBV14
CDR3nt: TGTGCCAGCAGCCAAGTAGCGGGGAACACTGAAGCTTTCTTT
CDR3aa: CASSQVAGNTEAFF

j_gene: TRBJ2-1
d_gene: -
abundance: -
v_gene: TRBV2
CDR3nt: TGTGCCAGCAGTGGGCTTAGCGGAGGGGGCGATGAGCAGTTCTTC
CDR3aa: CASSGLSGGGDEQFF

j_gene: TRBJ1-1
d_gene: TRBD1
abundance: once
v_gene: TRBV27
CDR3nt: TGTGCCAGCAGGGACAGGGCGATGAACACTGAAGCTTTCTTT
CDR3aa: CASRDRAMNTEAFF

j_gene: TRBJ2-3
d_gene: -
abundance: -
v_gene: TRBV5-6
CDR3nt: TGTGCCAGCAGTCCTCAGGGAAAGTGGGCAGATACGCAGTATTTT
CDR3aa: CASSPQGKWADTQYF

j_gene: TRBJ2-7
d_gene: -
abundance: -
v_gene: TRBV4-1
CDR3nt: TGCGCCAGCAGCCAAGACGGGGGAATGGCCTACGAGCAGTACTTC
CDR3aa: CASSQDGGMAYEQYF

j_gene: TRBJ2-3
d_gene: -
abundance: few
v_gene: TRBV19
CDR3nt: TGTGCCAGTAGACCGGGACTTCTCACAGATACGCAGTATTTT
CDR3aa: CASRPGLLTDTQYF

j_gene: TRBJ2-1
d_gene: -
abundance: -
v_gene: TRBV21-1
CDR3nt: TGTGCCAGCAGCAGGGACAGGGTGGGCAATGAGCAGTTCTTC
CDR3aa: CASSRDRVGNEQFF

j_gene: TRBJ1-4
d_gene: TRBD1
abundance: -
v_gene: TRBV6-6
CDR3nt: TGTGCCAGCAGTCTCCAGAGGTTCCAGGGGGCAACTAATGAAAAACTGTTTTTT
CDR3aa: CASSLQRFQGATNEKLFF

j_gene: TRBJ1-2
d_gene: -
abundance: once
v_gene: TRBV6-5
CDR3nt: TGTGCCAGCAAGGAGGATCCGGCGAGGAACTATGGCTACACCTTC
CDR3aa: CASKEDPARNYGYTF

j_gene: TRBJ2-1
d_gene: -
abundance: -
v_gene: TRBV12-3/TRBV12-4
CDR3nt: TGTGCCAGCAGTTTTCAACTAGTTAGTGAGCAGTTCTTC
CDR3aa: CASSFQLVSEQFF

j_gene: TRBJ2-3
d_gene: -
abundance: -
v_gene: TRBV28
CDR3nt: TGTGCCAGCAGTTTCGGGATCGATACGCAGTATTTT
CDR3aa: CASSFGIDTQYF

j_gene: TRBJ1-1
d_gene: -
abundance: -
v_gene: TRBV20-1
CDR3nt: TGCAGTGCTAGTATCAGGGTGAACACTGAAGCTTTCTTT
CDR3aa: CSASIRVNTEAFF

j_gene: TRBJ1-3
d_gene: -
abundance: -
v_gene: TRBV9
CDR3nt: TGTGCCAGCAGCGCCGGACAGGGAAACACCATATATTTT
CDR3aa: CASSAGQGNTIYF

j_gene: TRBJ1-1
d_gene: -
abundance: -
v_gene: TRBV4-1
CDR3nt: TGCGCCAGCAGCCAAGATCTGGGGAGGACTGAAGCTTTCTTT
CDR3aa: CASSQDLGRTEAFF